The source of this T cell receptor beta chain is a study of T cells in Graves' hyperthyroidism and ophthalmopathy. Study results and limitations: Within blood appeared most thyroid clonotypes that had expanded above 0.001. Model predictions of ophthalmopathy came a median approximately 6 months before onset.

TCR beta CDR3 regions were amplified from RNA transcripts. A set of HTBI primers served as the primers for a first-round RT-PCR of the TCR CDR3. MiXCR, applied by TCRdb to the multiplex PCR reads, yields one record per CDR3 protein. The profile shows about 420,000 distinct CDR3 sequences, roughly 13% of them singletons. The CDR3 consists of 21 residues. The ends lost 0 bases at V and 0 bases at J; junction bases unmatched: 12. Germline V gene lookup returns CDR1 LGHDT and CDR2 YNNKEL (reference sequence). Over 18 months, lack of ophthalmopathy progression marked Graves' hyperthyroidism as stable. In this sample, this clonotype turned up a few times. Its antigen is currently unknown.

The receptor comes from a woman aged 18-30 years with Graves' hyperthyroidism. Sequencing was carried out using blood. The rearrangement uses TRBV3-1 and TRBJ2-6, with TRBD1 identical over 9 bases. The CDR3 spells CASSQDWSAGTGSSGANVLTF. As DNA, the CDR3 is TGTGCCAGCAGCCAAGACTGGAGCGCTGGGACAGGGTCCTCTGGGGCCAACGTCCTGACTTTC.